This TCR beta chain was observed in a study of OX40 agonist ivuxolimab in advanced cancers. About the investigation overall: Ivuxolimab, which targeted the costimulatory receptor OX40 (CD134), was an agonistic, fully human IgG2 monoclonal antibody. Intravenous ivuxolimab was administered to patients every 2 weeks at six dose levels: 0.01, 0.1, 0.3, 1.5, 3 and 10 mg/kg. Of the roughly 50 dose-escalation patients, hepatocellular carcinoma was present in around 20, melanoma in around 15, renal cell carcinoma in 9 and head and neck cancer in 9. In the dose-escalation cohort, nearly 85% of patients were male, and the mean age was approximately 60 years with a range of roughly 20 to 80. Prior anti-PD-1, anti-PD-L1 or anti-CTLA-4 therapy was permitted, and 30% to 45% of dose-escalation patients had received checkpoint inhibitors. Partial responses occurred in three dose-escalation patients: two with cutaneous melanoma and one with hepatocellular carcinoma. Peripheral TCRbeta sequencing was intended to test whether TCR sequence diversity was altered and clonal T-cell expansion was caused by ivuxolimab. The monotherapy dose-escalation portion (N ≈ 50 patients) of the phase I ivuxolimab trial is reported in the paper. Overall study outcomes, separate from this receptor: In the 0.1-3.0 mg/kg groups, partial responders were among the patients with the lowest normalized peripheral clonal expansion, particularly in CD8+ T cells. At doses of 0.1 to 3.0 mg/kg, clonal expansion of both CD4+ and CD8+ T cells in blood was seen between baseline and week 6. After ivuxolimab, more expanded clones were found on average in CD8+ T cells than in CD4+ T cells. Antigen specificity was not determined for the clonally expanded peripheral T cells. Low levels of normalized T-cell clonal expansion were also seen in some patients who did not respond.

The CDR3 runs 16 amino acids, cysteine and phenylalanine included. The sequence is cut down to CDR3 DNA, 48 bases in frame from base 1. Trimming takes 4 bases from V and 8 bases from J, and the germline ends sit 21 bases apart. CDR1 and CDR2 are read off the germline V gene as SGHRS and YFSETQ. Genomic DNA was extracted from sorted cells for sequencing of the TCRbeta CDR3 region. The immunoSEQ Assay was used for sequencing of TCRbeta CDR3 regions. The table was pulled from immuneACCESS by TCRdb, which kept in-frame rearrangements only. Such tables lose some clones; where checked, under half of the loss comes from unresolved V genes, and the rest has no known cause. This sample has about 36,000 clones in its table, and more than 65% of those were observed once. The ten largest make up 8.5% to 14% of the sample. The trial excluded patients who had a history of autoimmune disease or who were on systemic immunosuppression. In every dose cohort, peripheral blood was drawn for TCR sequencing at baseline, cycle 4 day 1, and cycle 7 day 1. Samples came from an open-label, multicenter, first-in-human phase I dose-escalation trial of ivuxolimab. The trial enrolled adults with locally advanced or metastatic head and neck squamous cell, hepatocellular, melanoma or renal cell carcinoma. Before TCR sequencing, CD4+ T cells and CD8+ T cells from peripheral blood were sorted into separate populations.

Of note for this clone: The specificity of this receptor is unknown. No base quality information exists; no much larger clone differs at one position.

The V and J genes are TRBV5-1 and TRBJ1-4, and TRBD1 may be the D gene, going by 6 matching bases. The sequencing used CD4+ or CD8+ T cells sorted from blood, collected in a trial of the OX40 agonist ivuxolimab. This clonotype was obtained from an adult with an advanced solid tumor such as melanoma, head and neck, liver or kidney cancer. The DNA sequence is given as TGCGCCAGCAGCCCCCTGTCCGGGGGGCGCGGGGAAAAACTGTTTTTT. Its protein is CASSPLSGGRGEKLFF.